Below, 4 T cell receptor beta chains from the same sample are listed, as sequenced in a study of OX40 agonist ivuxolimab in advanced cancers. Data came from immunoSEQ multiplex PCR; TCRdb stores just in-frame clones and leaves some out. Of over 90,000 clones listed, 70% to 90% are singletons. Here the sequenced sample was CD4+ or CD8+ T cells sorted from blood, taken in a trial of the OX40 agonist ivuxolimab. The receptors here all came from an adult with an advanced solid tumor such as melanoma, head and neck, liver or kidney cancer.

The chain couples TRBV7-9 to TRBJ2-1; 10 nucleotides line up with TRBD2. This CDR3 contains 14 residues. Germline CDR1 is SEHNR and CDR2 is FQNEAQ (reference sequence). V shed 11 bases, J shed 4 bases, and the junction held 8 bases outside the gene matches. CDR3 loop: CAARGLALYNEQFF. The CDR3 DNA follows: TGTGCCGCCAGGGGACTAGCGTTGTACAATGAGCAGTTCTTC.

The chain employs TRBV10-3 and TRBJ2-3, with TRBD2 identical over 11 bases. V lost 6 bases, J lost 4 bases, and 12 bases stayed unmatched. Germline CDR1 ENHRY, CDR2 SYGVKD. This CDR3 is built from 17 residues. CDR3 protein: CAISAGTSGPGADTQYF. CDR3 DNA sequence: TGTGCCATCAGCGCCGGGACTAGCGGACCTGGGGCAGATACGCAGTATTTT.

The V call is TRBV7-9, the J call TRBJ2-7; the match to TRBD1 covers 7 bases. This CDR3 has 14 residues. The V gene's germline CDR1 is SEHNR and CDR2 FQNEAQ (reference sequence). Trimming took 4 bases from V and 4 from J; bases not matched to a gene: 7. CDR3 bases: TGTGCCAGCAGCTCCCACGACAGGGAATACGAGCAGTACTTC. Protein sequence: CASSSHDREYEQYF.

The chain has TRBV9 and TRBJ2-3, with 9 bases identical to TRBD2. Per the germline V gene, CDR1 is SGDLS and CDR2 is YYNGEE. Trimming cost V 2 bases and J 6 bases; bases outside gene matches: 4. The CDR3 has 14 amino acids. CDR3 sequence: CASSVSGSSDTQYF. The CDR3 DNA reads as TGTGCCAGCAGCGTTAGCGGGAGTTCGGATACGCAGTATTTT.